These 28 T cell receptor beta chains came from one sample sequenced in a study of T cell responses to AZD1222 COVID-19 vaccine. The table came from immunoSEQ multiplex PCR; TCRdb's copy has only in-frame clones and leaves some out. Altogether nearly 110,000 clones are present, roughly 90% being singletons, with the ten largest covering 5.5% to 8%. Sequencing used peripheral blood, obtained on day 0 of AZD1222 vaccination. The source of these receptors is an adult in good health.

The gene calls are TRBV7-2 and TRBJ1-2, with unresolved D. The CDR3 has 14 amino acids. V lost 0 bases to trimming and J lost 0 bases, with 5 bases between them. CDR1 is SGHTA and CDR2 is FQGNSA in the germline V gene. The DNA of the CDR3 is TGTGCCAGCAGCTTAGCCCCTACTAACTATGGCTACACCTTC. Its translation: CASSLAPTNYGYTF.

The chain carries TRBV30 and TRBJ2-7; no reliable D call. The CDR3 covers 12 residues. Germline V gene sequence: CDR1 GTSNPN, CDR2 SVGIG (reference sequence). The V end was cut by 1 base, the J end by 4 bases, with 8 bases between. The CDR3 region is CAWSALGYEQYF. The CDR3 coding sequence is TGTGCCTGGAGTGCCCTAGGGTACGAGCAGTACTTC. The variable domain in full, completed from reference TRBV30 and TRBJ2-7, reads SQTIHQWPATLVQPVGSPLSLECTVEGTSNPNLYWYRQAAGRGLQLLFYSVGIGQISSEVPQNLSASRPQDRQFILSSKKLLLSDSGFYLCAWSALGYEQYFGPGTRLTVT.

The chain employs TRBV18 and TRBJ2-7, with D perhaps TRBD1 or TRBD2 (5 bases each). This CDR3 comprises 14 residues. Trimming cost V 3 bases and J 3 bases, with 12 bases left between them. From germline, CDR1 is KGHSH and CDR2 LQKENI. CDR3 coding DNA: TGTGCCAGCTCACCCGGGACGGACTTCTACGAGCAGTACTTC. This codes for CASSPGTDFYEQYF. Complete variable domain (other parts from reference TRBV18 and TRBJ2-7): NAGVMQNPRHLVRRRGQEARLRCSPMKGHSHVYWYRQLPEEGLKFMVYLQKENIIDESGMPKERFSAEFPKEGPSILRIQQVVRGDSAAYFCASSPGTDFYEQYFGPGTRLTVT.

This chain links TRBV28 with TRBJ2-7, with TRBD2 as a possible D gene (5 bases). CDR1 is MDHEN, CDR2 SYDVKM, per germline. CDR3 length equals 14 residues. Trimming removed 7 bases from V and 2 bases from J, with 15 bases in between. CDR3: CASMEATTAYEQYF. CDR3 bases: TGTGCCAGCATGGAGGCAACTACCGCCTACGAGCAGTACTTC.

The rearrangement joins TRBV19 to TRBJ2-1; 13 nucleotides align to TRBD2. This CDR3 comprises 14 residues. CDR1 LNHDA and CDR2 SQIVND come from the germline V gene (reference sequence). With V trimmed by 8 bases and J by 5 bases, 3 bases remained unmatched. CDR3 nucleotides: TGTGCCAGTTTTGGGACTAGCGGGGACAATGAGCAGTTCTTC. Translating it yields CASFGTSGDNEQFF. Using reference TRBV19 and TRBJ2-1 for the parts outside the CDR3, the full variable domain is DGGITQSPKYLFRKEGQNVTLSCEQNLNHDAMYWYRQDPGQGLRLIYYSQIVNDFQKGDIAEGYSVSREKKESFPLTVTSAQKNPTAFYLCASFGTSGDNEQFFGPGTRLTVL.

The count of this clone is one. The CDR3: CASSRTMNTEAFF. The CDR3 DNA reads as TGTGCCAGCAGCAGAACAATGAACACTGAAGCTTTCTTT. The V gene is TRBV5-4, the J gene TRBJ1-1; D is unresolved. This CDR3 contains 13 residues. The germline V gene encodes CDR1 SGHNT and CDR2 YYREEE (reference sequence). The ends were cut back, 4 bases at V and 0 bases at J, with 7 bases in the middle.

The chain has TRBV6-2 or TRBV6-3 and TRBJ2-7, with TRBD2 matching 8 bases. The germline V gene has CDR1 MNHEY and CDR2 SVGEGT. The CDR3 extends over 16 amino acids. V trimming: 4 bases; J trimming: 3 bases; junction bases outside the gene matches: 11. CDR3 DNA: TGTGCCAGCAGTTGTTCATCAGGGACTAGGTGCTACGAGCAGTACTTC. It translates to CASSCSSGTRCYEQYF.

This chain uses TRBV12-5 with TRBJ2-7, with D unresolved. The V end lost 4 bases, the J end lost 3 bases, and 7 bases lay between the germline ends. Germline CDR1 is LGHNT and CDR2 is FRNRAP. There are 12 residues in the CDR3. CDR3 sequence: CASGSKYYEQYF. The CDR3 coding sequence is TGTGCTAGTGGTTCCAAATACTACGAGCAGTACTTC.

The chain recombines TRBV4-3 with TRBJ1-2; possible D gene TRBD1, 6 bases. Deletions cut 4 bases from V and 0 bases from J, with 12 bases between. This CDR3 is built from 15 residues. CDR1 and CDR2 from the germline V gene are LGHNA and YSLEER. This CDR3 is CASSLSGVSNYGYTF. CDR3 coding DNA: TGCGCCAGCAGCCTCTCAGGGGTATCTAACTATGGCTACACCTTC.

V and J are TRBV28 and TRBJ1-1; TRBD1 might be the D (6 bases). CDR1 is MDHEN and CDR2 is SYDVKM in the germline V gene. The CDR3 runs to 14 residues. V was cut by 5 bases and J by 5 bases, with 15 bases left in between. CDR3 coding DNA: TGTGCCAGCAGTAGATACCTACAGGGTACTGAAGCTTTCTTT. Amino acid sequence: CASSRYLQGTEAFF.

This sequence joins TRBV7-9 and TRBJ1-4; 7 nucleotides agree with TRBD1. CDR1 is SEHNR and CDR2 is FQNEAQ in the germline V gene (reference sequence). After removal of 5 bases from V and 8 bases from J, the junction contained 8 bases not matched to a gene. The CDR3 has 14 amino acids. The CDR3 loop is CASSPRQGEEKLFF. For the CDR3, the DNA is TGTGCCAGCAGCCCCCGGCAGGGGGAAGAAAAACTGTTTTTT.

The V and J genes are TRBV5-4 and TRBJ2-3, with TRBD1 identical over 10 bases. Germline V gene data show CDR1 as SGHNT and CDR2 as YYREEE (reference sequence). The CDR3 consists of 15 residues. V lost 4 bases, J lost 3 bases, and 5 bases stayed unmatched. The CDR3 nucleotides are TGTGCCAGCAGCCGGACAGGGGGAGGGACAGATACGCAGTATTTT. It specifies CASSRTGGGTDTQYF.

J is TRBJ1-5 and V is TRBV28, with D possibly TRBD1 on 6 matching bases. Germline lookup yields CDR1 MDHEN and CDR2 SYDVKM. V lost 6 bases to trimming and J lost 4 bases, with 19 bases between them. This CDR3 has 16 residues. CDR3 nucleotide sequence: TGTGCCAGCAGCCTCGGGGGGCGAACGACAAATCAGCCCCAGCATTTT. As protein: CASSLGGRTTNQPQHF.

This clone was seen only a few times. The chain employs TRBV7-8 and TRBJ1-5, with a possible D match to TRBD1 (5 bases). V lost 5 bases to trimming and J lost 0 bases, with 11 bases between them. Germline V gives CDR1 SGHVS, CDR2 FQNEAQ. The CDR3 spans 15 residues. The CDR3 nucleotides read TGTGCCAGCAGCAGAAGAGGGACTAGCAATCAGCCCCAGCATTTT. It is translated as CASSRRGTSNQPQHF.

The CDR3 DNA reads TGTGCCAGCAGCACCGGAAACACAGATACGCAGTATTTT. Translating it yields CASSTGNTDTQYF. The chain employs TRBV9 and TRBJ2-3; D not resolved. The CDR3 runs 13 residues. The germline V and J ends were trimmed by 4 bases and 2 bases, with 8 bases remaining between them. Per germline, CDR1 SGDLS and CDR2 YYNGEE.

This chain uses TRBV29-1 with TRBJ1-4; D is ambiguous. The V end was cut by 3 bases, the J end by 7 bases, with 6 bases between. This CDR3 is 11 amino acids long. Germline CDR1 SQVTM, CDR2 ANQGSEA. CDR3 in amino acids: CSVDDGEKLFF. The CDR3 DNA reads TGCAGCGTTGATGACGGTGAAAAACTGTTTTTT.

The J gene is TRBJ1-6, the V gene TRBV11-2; D gene ambiguous. The CDR3 has 13 residues. Germline V gives CDR1 SGHAT, CDR2 FQNNGV. Deletions cut 2 bases from V and 7 bases from J, with 6 bases between. CDR3 coding DNA: TGTGCCAGCAGCTTAAATAGGAATTCACCCCTCCACTTT. Translation: CASSLNRNSPLHF.

V usage is TRBV28 and J usage is TRBJ1-2; D is possibly TRBD1 (5 bases). This CDR3 spans 15 amino acids. Germline V gene sequence: CDR1 MDHEN, CDR2 SYDVKM. Deletions cut 7 bases from V and 2 bases from J, with 17 bases between. CDR3 in amino acids: CASTLSGGANYGYTF. The DNA for the CDR3 is TGTGCCAGCACCCTGTCCGGGGGTGCCAACTATGGCTACACCTTC.

The chain carries TRBV4-3 and TRBJ2-3; D is tentatively TRBD1 or TRBD2 (5 bases each). Trimming pared 2 bases from V and 7 bases from J, leaving 22 bases between. The CDR3 contains 17 residues. In germline, CDR1 is LGHNA, CDR2 YSLEER. In DNA, the CDR3 is TGCGCCAGCAGCCAATTCTCAGGGTTGGCGGGTTTCAATACGCAGTATTTT. It is translated as CASSQFSGLAGFNTQYF.

This chain connects TRBV5-8 to TRBJ2-1; TRBD2 aligns across 8 bases. The CDR3 length is 15 residues. V shed 6 bases and J 6 bases; nucleotides not matched to a gene: 11. CDR1 and CDR2 from the germline V gene are SGHTS and YDEGEE. The CDR3 sequence is CASTPPRTSINEQFF. CDR3 coding DNA: TGTGCCAGCACCCCGCCTAGGACTAGCATCAATGAGCAGTTCTTC.

V gene TRBV18 combines with J gene TRBJ2-1; D gene unclear. The ends were cut back, 5 bases at V and 4 bases at J, with 18 bases in the middle. There are 16 residues in the CDR3. CDR1 and CDR2 from the germline V gene are KGHSH and LQKENI. CDR3: CASSSVPFVRYNEQFF. Here the CDR3 DNA reads TGTGCCAGCTCATCGGTCCCCTTTGTGCGGTACAATGAGCAGTTCTTC.

CDR3 in DNA: TGTGCCAGCACCCCCTCCACGACAGGGAGCTCCTACAATGAGCAGTTCTTC. Amino acid sequence: CASTPSTTGSSYNEQFF. V gene TRBV7-9 combines with J gene TRBJ2-1; 7 positions agree with TRBD1. The CDR3 runs 17 residues. Germline loops: CDR1 SEHNR, CDR2 FQNEAQ (reference sequence). The ends lost 7 bases at V and 0 bases at J; junction bases unmatched: 12.

The V gene is TRBV18, the J gene TRBJ1-6; 8 positions agree with TRBD1. Germline-derived CDR1 and CDR2 are KGHSH and LQKENI. V shed 5 bases and J 6 bases; nucleotides not matched to a gene: 6. The length of the CDR3 is 15 residues. CDR3 protein: CASSSQGAGNSPLHF. CDR3 nucleotide sequence: TGTGCCAGCTCATCCCAGGGGGCCGGTAATTCACCCCTCCACTTT.

The rearrangement links TRBV4-1 to TRBJ1-2, with TRBD1 matching 7 bases. The CDR3 is 18 amino acids. Germline CDR1 MGHRA, CDR2 YSYEKL. With 1 base clipped from V and 7 bases from J, the junction kept 18 bases outside the gene matches. The DNA of the CDR3 is TGCGCCAGCAGCCAAGCGTTTTTAAGGGCAGGGGGGATCTTTGGCTACACCTTC. This encodes CASSQAFLRAGGIFGYTF.

The chain employs TRBV7-9 and TRBJ1-1; TRBD1 agrees at 8 bases. CDR1 and CDR2 (germline): SEHNR, FQNEAQ (reference sequence). V lost 1 base, J lost 5 bases, and 6 bases stayed unmatched. This CDR3 spans 15 amino acids. The DNA of the CDR3 is TGTGCCAGCAGCTTAGGGGACAGGTTGTTAACTGAAGCTTTCTTT. Amino acids: CASSLGDRLLTEAFF. The entire variable domain, with the rest obtained from reference TRBV7-9 and TRBJ1-1, is as follows: DTGVSQNPRHKITKRGQNVTFRCDPISEHNRLYWYRQTLGQGPEFLTYFQNEAQLEKSRLLSDRFSAERPKGSFSTLEIQRTEQGDSAMYLCASSLGDRLLTEAFFGQGTRLTVV.

The V and J genes are TRBV2 and TRBJ2-1; no clear D. The V gene's germline CDR1 is SNHLY and CDR2 FYNNEI. Trimming removed 8 bases from V and 4 bases from J, with 12 bases in between. The CDR3 totals 13 residues. The CDR3: CASCLSNYNEQFF. CDR3 DNA sequence: TGTGCCAGCTGCTTGTCTAATTACAATGAGCAGTTCTTC.

This rearrangement joins TRBV18 to TRBJ1-1, with D possibly being TRBD1 (5 bases). The germline V gene encodes CDR1 KGHSH and CDR2 LQKENI. The CDR3 is 14 residues long. The V and J ends lost 3 bases and 5 bases respectively, with 13 bases between them. This chain's CDR3 is CASSPGAGRTEAFF. As DNA, the CDR3 is TGTGCCAGCTCACCGGGTGCAGGGCGGACTGAAGCTTTCTTT.

The chain has TRBV28 and TRBJ1-5, with 7 nucleotides matching TRBD1. Trimming cost V 0 bases and J 0 bases; bases outside gene matches: 8. Germline-derived CDR1 and CDR2 are MDHEN and SYDVKM. This CDR3 is built from 18 residues. CDR3 loop: CASSLWLAGGYSNQPQHF. The DNA of the CDR3 is TGTGCCAGCAGTTTATGGTTGGCAGGGGGATATAGCAATCAGCCCCAGCATTTT.